The 11 T cell receptor beta chains below come from one sample, sequenced in a study of blood T cell repertoires in COVID-19. Measured with immunoSEQ multiplex PCR; TCRdb has only the in-frame clones, and not every one. The sample includes 150,000 to 200,000 clones, 82% seen only once; the top ten take about 4.8%. Sequencing was carried out using peripheral blood. These receptors all come from a woman aged 25 to 39 with acute or convalescent COVID-19.

This clone was observed a single time. The chain recombines TRBV19 with TRBJ2-7; 7 bases map to TRBD2. This CDR3 comprises 14 residues. Germline V CDR1 and CDR2: LNHDA, SQIVND (reference sequence). The J segment lost 0 bases and the V segment lost 6 bases, leaving 5 bases of the junction unmatched. The CDR3 region is CASRTTGGSYEQYF. The CDR3 DNA sequence: TGTGCCAGTAGGACAACGGGAGGCTCCTACGAGCAGTACTTC.

The V and J genes are TRBV4-3 and TRBJ1-2; possibly TRBD1 for D (6 bases). Germline loops: CDR1 LGHNA, CDR2 YSLEER. The V end lost 4 bases, the J end lost 3 bases, and 9 bases lay between the germline ends. The CDR3 covers 13 residues. The CDR3 DNA is TGCGCCAGCAGCCCGACAGGTGACTATGGCTACACCTTC. Translating it yields CASSPTGDYGYTF.

The rearrangement links TRBV7-2 to TRBJ2-3, with TRBD2 matching 11 bases. Germline CDR1 is SGHTA and CDR2 is FQGNSA. Trimming at V came to 0 bases and at J to 3 bases, leaving 2 bases not matched to a gene. This CDR3 is 16 amino acids long. CDR3 nucleotide sequence: TGTGCCAGCAGCTTAGCCCCTAGCGGGGGGACAGATACGCAGTATTTT. Its translation is CASSLAPSGGTDTQYF.

V and J are TRBV27 and TRBJ1-5, with 9 bases lining up with TRBD1. The CDR3 contains 13 residues. Trimming removed 5 bases from V and 9 bases from J; junction bases left unmatched: 5. Germline loops: CDR1 MNHEY, CDR2 SMNVEV (reference sequence). The CDR3 DNA sequence: TGTGCCAGCAGTCCAAGGGGACAGGGGCCCCAGCATTTT. This gives the protein CASSPRGQGPQHF.

V gene TRBV7-2 combines with J gene TRBJ1-5; the D gene is possibly TRBD1 (6 bases). Germline lookup yields CDR1 SGHTA and CDR2 FQGNSA. V was cut by 1 base and J by 3 bases, with 13 bases left in between. This CDR3 region has 16 residues. This CDR3 is CASSLVSGVINQPQHF. CDR3 coding DNA: TGTGCCAGCAGCTTAGTTTCAGGGGTAATCAATCAGCCCCAGCATTTT.

V and J are TRBV27 and TRBJ2-3; 11 nucleotides agree with TRBD2. This CDR3 contains 18 residues. V dropped 3 bases and J dropped 1; count of bases not matched to a gene: 9. Germline values: CDR1 MNHEY, CDR2 SMNVEV (reference sequence). CDR3: CASSFYTSGREGTDTQYF. CDR3 bases: TGTGCCAGCAGTTTTTATACTAGCGGGAGAGAGGGCACAGATACGCAGTATTTT.

The chain recombines TRBV30 with TRBJ1-2; a weak D match, TRBD1 (6 bases). CDR1 is GTSNPN, CDR2 SVGIG, per germline (reference sequence). The V end was cut by 1 base, the J end by 3 bases, with 15 bases between. CDR3 length equals 15 residues. The CDR3 DNA sequence: TGTGCCTGGAGTGCTGGCAGGGGAGAGCACTATGGCTACACCTTC. Protein sequence: CAWSAGRGEHYGYTF. Filled out from reference TRBV30 and TRBJ1-2, the complete variable domain reads SQTIHQWPATLVQPVGSPLSLECTVEGTSNPNLYWYRQAAGRGLQLLFYSVGIGQISSEVPQNLSASRPQDRQFILSSKKLLLSDSGFYLCAWSAGRGEHYGYTFGSGTRLTVV.

The rearrangement links TRBV2 to TRBJ1-5, with TRBD1 as a possible D gene (6 bases). Trimming left V 7 bases short and J 3 bases short, with 13 bases between. This CDR3 contains 14 residues. Germline V gene sequence: CDR1 SNHLY, CDR2 FYNNEI. The DNA for the CDR3 is TGTGCCAGCAAGAACAGGGCGGACAATCAGCCCCAGCATTTT. Its protein product is CASKNRADNQPQHF.

The V and J genes are TRBV5-1 and TRBJ2-3, with 8 bases lining up with TRBD2. Germline V CDR1 and CDR2: SGHRS, YFSETQ. CDR3 length equals 17 residues. J lost 0 bases, V lost 3 bases, and 9 bases had no gene match. CDR3 coding DNA: TGCGCCAGCAGCTCGGGCATAGCGGGGCCAAGCACAGATACGCAGTATTTT. As protein: CASSSGIAGPSTDTQYF.

This rearrangement joins TRBV9 to TRBJ2-2, with D perhaps matching TRBD2 (6 bases). The CDR3 loop spans 14 amino acids. The V and J ends lost 0 bases and 5 bases respectively, with 8 bases between them. The V gene's germline CDR1 is SGDLS and CDR2 YYNGEE. The CDR3 reads CASSVGGGTGELFF. The CDR3 DNA is TGTGCCAGCAGCGTAGGGGGAGGAACCGGGGAGCTGTTTTTT.

This chain links TRBV10-2 with TRBJ1-2, with 9 bases matching TRBD1. The germline gives CDR1 WSHSY, CDR2 SAAADI. The CDR3 contains 14 residues. J was trimmed by 3 bases and V by 6 bases; bases with no gene match: 5. This CDR3 is CASRGTGWDYGYTF. The CDR3 coding sequence is TGCGCCAGCAGGGGGACAGGGTGGGACTATGGCTACACCTTC.